The 2 T cell receptor beta chains given below trace back to one sample, sequenced in a study of shared clonotypes between healthy human individuals. Sequencing was performed with immunoSEQ multiplex PCR; in TCRdb, only in-frame clones are kept and a portion is missing. This sample yields more than 1.2 million clones, of which approximately 98.5% are seen a single time; approximately 0.4% belongs to the top ten. Sequenced material: naive CD4+ T cells sorted from blood. Noted subset: CD45RA+ positively selected. The receptors stem from a man aged 25-40 years in good health.

This sequence joins TRBV29-1 and TRBJ1-4, with 12 nucleotides matching TRBD1. Germline CDR1 SQVTM, CDR2 ANQGSEA. The length of the CDR3 is 13 residues. The ends lost 3 bases at V and 8 bases at J; junction bases unmatched: 1. CDR3 region: CSVDGTGGEKLFF. CDR3 DNA sequence: TGCAGCGTTGATGGGACAGGGGGCGAAAAACTGTTTTTT.

V and J are TRBV9 and TRBJ2-1; no definite D call. This CDR3 has 16 amino acids. Germline CDR1 reads SGDLS; CDR2 reads YYNGEE. Deletions cut 3 bases from V and 2 bases from J, with 15 bases between. The CDR3 nucleotides read TGTGCCAGCAGCGCCTCTGCTCCCCCGACCTACAATGAGCAGTTCTTC. This sequence encodes CASSASAPPTYNEQFF.